This passage covers 26 T cell receptor beta chains from one sample sequenced in a study of cytomegalovirus exposure and HLA in healthy donors. Produced via immunoSEQ multiplex PCR; TCRdb's table is partial and in-frame only. This table holds 150,000 to 200,000 clones, about 85% found once. The sample taken for sequencing was PBMCs. All receptors derive from a man between 18 and 29 years old in good health and CMV-seropositive.

The chain combines TRBV4-1 with TRBJ2-6; 10 bases agree with TRBD2. Germline CDR1 and CDR2: MGHRA and YSYEKL. The ends lost 0 bases at V and 3 bases at J; junction bases unmatched: 5. The CDR3 loop spans 18 amino acids. CDR3: CASSQDQAGGSGANVLTF. CDR3 in DNA: TGCGCCAGCAGCCAAGACCAAGCGGGAGGGAGTGGGGCCAACGTCCTGACTTTC.

About this clone itself: Other nucleotide sequences from this sample produce the same CDR3. The chain combines TRBV4-1 with TRBJ2-7, with a possible D match to TRBD1 (5 bases). Germline assignment: CDR1 MGHRA and CDR2 YSYEKL. The CDR3 extends over 13 amino acids. The V gene lost 1 base and the J gene lost 4 bases, with 8 bases spanning the gap. Here the CDR3 reads CASSQAQGYEQYF. The DNA of the CDR3 is TGCGCCAGCAGCCAAGCCCAGGGATACGAGCAGTACTTC.

The chain uses TRBV4-1 and TRBJ2-5; D may be TRBD2 (6 bases). V was trimmed by 0 bases and J by 7 bases, leaving 12 bases between them. Germline loops: CDR1 MGHRA, CDR2 YSYEKL. The CDR3 runs to 14 residues. CDR3 coding DNA: TGCGCCAGCAGCCAAGAGGGGGGACGAGGGACCCAGTACTTC. Translating it yields CASSQEGGRGTQYF.

The chain links TRBV9 to TRBJ2-1; the match to TRBD2 covers 8 bases. The CDR3 has 13 residues. With 4 bases clipped from V and 9 bases from J, the junction kept 6 bases outside the gene matches. Looked up from germline, CDR1 is SGDLS and CDR2 is YYNGEE. The CDR3 loop reads CASSPGLEGEQFF. The CDR3 nucleotides are TGTGCCAGCAGCCCGGGACTAGAGGGTGAGCAGTTCTTC.

This chain links TRBV11-2 with TRBJ2-5; 10 positions match TRBD2. The CDR3 spans 15 residues. Trimming took 9 bases from V and 5 from J; bases not matched to a gene: 12. Germline CDR1 is SGHAT and CDR2 is FQNNGV. The CDR3, as DNA: TGTGCCAGTGGTAGCGGGGGGTCTTTCGGGGAGACCCAGTACTTC. Translated, it gives CASGSGGSFGETQYF.

V and J are TRBV11-2 and TRBJ2-2, with D hard to call. Germline assignment: CDR1 SGHAT and CDR2 FQNNGV. V lost 0 bases and J lost 4, with 3 bases in between. The CDR3 totals 13 residues. The CDR3 protein is CASSLDRTGELFF. The CDR3 nucleotides read TGTGCCAGCAGCTTAGACCGCACCGGGGAGCTGTTTTTT.

In this sample, this clone turned up once. The CDR3 nucleotides are TGTGCCAGCAGTTACTCAGGTCCCGGGGGGGAGACCCAGTACTTC. Amino acid sequence: CASSYSGPGGETQYF. The chain uses TRBV6-5 and TRBJ2-5; TRBD2 aligns across 7 bases. V lost 0 bases and J lost 5; bases outside the gene matches: 6. The CDR3 has 15 amino acids. Per germline, CDR1 MNHEY and CDR2 SVGAGI.

The chain joins TRBV5-1 to TRBJ2-1; 8 positions agree with TRBD1. V trimming: 4 bases; J trimming: 6 bases; junction bases outside the gene matches: 9. In germline, CDR1 is SGHRS, CDR2 YFSETQ. The CDR3 length is 15 residues. The CDR3 DNA sequence: TGCGCCAGCAGCCCTAGACAGGGGTTAAGCAATGAGCAGTTCTTC. Its protein product is CASSPRQGLSNEQFF.

The chain combines TRBV6-1 with TRBJ1-5; maybe TRBD1 (5 bases). Germline CDR1 is MNHNS and CDR2 is SASEGT. The CDR3 extends over 14 amino acids. Trimming took 0 bases from V and 7 from J, leaving 10 bases between them. CDR3 sequence (DNA): TGTGCCAGCAGTGAAGCCGGGCAGGGACAGCCCCAGCATTTT. Its translation is CASSEAGQGQPQHF.

The genes are TRBV7-9 and TRBJ1-3; TRBD1 is a possible D gene (6 bases). The CDR3 totals 16 residues. Per the germline V gene, CDR1 is SEHNR and CDR2 is FQNEAQ (reference sequence). V lost 6 bases and J 0 bases, leaving 15 bases between the germline ends. This chain's CDR3 is CASSNPGASSGNTIYF. The DNA for the CDR3 is TGTGCCAGCAGTAACCCAGGGGCTAGCTCTGGAAACACCATATATTTT.

The V call is TRBV25-1, the J call TRBJ2-6, with a weak D call TRBD1 (6 bases). Trimming shortened V by 7 bases and J by 2 bases, and 18 bases separated the two germline ends. The CDR3 is made up of 17 amino acids. CDR1 and CDR2 from the germline V gene are MGHDK and SYGVNS. The CDR3 DNA reads as TGTGCCAGCACCAGGGGCCCCGGGCTTCCTGGGGCCAACGTCCTGACTTTC. The encoded protein is CASTRGPGLPGANVLTF. The full variable domain, in which reference TRBV25-1 and TRBJ2-6 provide the parts outside the CDR3, is EADIYQTPRYLVIGTGKKITLECSQTMGHDKMYWYQQDPGMELHLIHYSYGVNSTEKGDLSSESTVSRIRTEHFPLTLESARPSHTSQYLCASTRGPGLPGANVLTFGAGSRLTVL.

The chain couples TRBV19 to TRBJ2-5; perhaps TRBD1 as D (5 bases). Germline-derived CDR1 and CDR2 are LNHDA and SQIVND (reference sequence). This CDR3 has 15 amino acids. The V end lost 5 bases, the J end lost 5 bases, and 18 bases lay between the germline ends. The CDR3: CASSSRQGQVETQYF. CDR3 nucleotide sequence: TGTGCCAGTAGTTCGAGGCAGGGCCAGGTGGAGACCCAGTACTTC.

The chain joins TRBV10-3 to TRBJ2-7; D unclear. The CDR3 consists of 12 residues. Germline lookup yields CDR1 ENHRY and CDR2 SYGVKD. V lost 7 bases, J lost 5 bases, and 12 bases lay in between. CDR3: CAITSPPDEQYF. The DNA for the CDR3 is TGTGCCATCACTTCTCCCCCGGACGAGCAGTACTTC.

As DNA, the CDR3 is TGCGCCAGCAGCCAAGCCAAGAACACTGAAGCTTTCTTT. The encoded protein is CASSQAKNTEAFF. V is TRBV4-1 and J is TRBJ1-1; no clear D. Per germline, CDR1 MGHRA and CDR2 YSYEKL. Trimming stripped 1 base from V and 1 base from J, with 4 bases between. The CDR3 consists of 13 residues.

The rearrangement joins TRBV18 to TRBJ2-3, with 10 bases aligning to TRBD2. Trimming removed 3 bases from V and 2 bases from J; junction bases left unmatched: 11. CDR1 is KGHSH, CDR2 LQKENI, per germline. The CDR3 length is 18 residues. In nucleotides, the CDR3 is TGTGCCAGCTCACCTGCACTAGCGGGAAGGTCTCCCACAGATACGCAGTATTTT. It yields the protein CASSPALAGRSPTDTQYF.

This clone came up a few times. This chain connects TRBV2 to TRBJ1-4; D gene unclear. CDR3 size: 12 residues. Germline lookup yields CDR1 SNHLY and CDR2 FYNNEI. Between the trimmed V and J ends, which lost 3 bases and 8 bases, there was a span of 7 bases. The CDR3 reads CASSDSGEKLFF. CDR3 in DNA: TGTGCCAGCAGTGACAGCGGGGAAAAACTGTTTTTT.

The rearrangement joins TRBV5-4 to TRBJ1-2; D gene uncertain. The germline V and J ends were trimmed by 0 bases and 4 bases, with 10 bases remaining between them. The CDR3 has 14 residues. Germline CDR1 is SGHNT and CDR2 is YYREEE (reference sequence). The CDR3 region has the DNA TGTGCCAGCAGCTTGGATATCGCGGCCTATGGCTACACCTTC. Its translation: CASSLDIAAYGYTF. Supplemented by reference TRBV5-4 and TRBJ1-2, the full variable domain reads ETGVTQSPTHLIKTRGQQVTLRCSSQSGHNTVSWYQQALGQGPQFIFQYYREEENGRGNFPPRFSGLQFPNYSSELNVNALELDDSALYLCASSLDIAAYGYTFGSGTRLTVV.

This chain joins TRBV28 and TRBJ2-7; perhaps TRBD1 as D (5 bases). Germline CDR1 and CDR2: MDHEN and SYDVKM. The CDR3 contains 13 residues. The V and J ends lost 6 bases and 2 bases respectively, with 11 bases between them. DNA for the CDR3: TGTGCCAGCAGGCCGACGGACACCTACGAGCAGTACTTC. It specifies CASRPTDTYEQYF.

Comment on this clone: This specimen includes other DNA sequences encoding the same CDR3. This chain joins TRBV19 and TRBJ2-7; TRBD2 matches at 12 bases. This CDR3 comprises 14 residues. With V trimmed by 6 bases and J by 3 bases, 3 bases remained unmatched. Germline V gives CDR1 LNHDA, CDR2 SQIVND (reference sequence). The CDR3 sequence is CASSLAGGSYEQYF. The CDR3 coding sequence is TGTGCCAGTAGCCTAGCGGGAGGGAGCTACGAGCAGTACTTC. Looking up the rest from reference TRBV19 and TRBJ2-7 gives the full variable domain: DGGITQSPKYLFRKEGQNVTLSCEQNLNHDAMYWYRQDPGQGLRLIYYSQIVNDFQKGDIAEGYSVSREKKESFPLTVTSAQKNPTAFYLCASSLAGGSYEQYFGPGTRLTVT.

This rearrangement joins TRBV5-4 to TRBJ2-7; TRBD1 agrees at 8 bases. CDR3 size: 15 residues. Trimming at V came to 3 bases and at J to 6 bases, leaving 11 bases not matched to a gene. The germline CDR1 and CDR2 sequences are SGHNT and YYREEE (reference sequence). The CDR3 reads CASSSTIQGGAEQYF. In DNA, the CDR3 is TGTGCCAGCAGCTCAACGATACAGGGGGGCGCCGAGCAGTACTTC.

The J gene is TRBJ2-7, the V gene TRBV13; 9 bases align to TRBD2. V shed 4 bases, J shed 5 bases, and the junction held 12 bases outside the gene matches. Germline V CDR1 and CDR2: PRHDT, FYEKMQ (reference sequence). The CDR3 covers 16 residues. CDR3 sequence reads: CASSSGLAGGVNEQYF. Here the CDR3 DNA reads TGTGCCAGCAGCTCAGGACTGGCGGGAGGGGTCAACGAGCAGTACTTC.

The chain recombines TRBV30 with TRBJ2-1, with D possibly matching TRBD1 (6 bases). CDR3 length: 12 amino acids. The germline gives CDR1 GTSNPN, CDR2 SVGIG (reference sequence). The V and J ends lost 7 bases and 3 bases respectively, with 10 bases between them. CDR3 coding DNA: TGTGCCTTCGAGGGGGACTACAATGAGCAGTTCTTC. Protein sequence: CAFEGDYNEQFF.

This chain links TRBV7-9 with TRBJ2-7; TRBD1 matches at 8 bases. The CDR3 length is 15 residues. Germline V CDR1 and CDR2: SEHNR, FQNEAQ (reference sequence). V lost 3 bases and J lost 4; bases outside the gene matches: 8. CDR3 nucleotide sequence: TGTGCCAGCAGCTTGCCTCAGGGGGCGATTTACGAGCAGTACTTC. This encodes CASSLPQGAIYEQYF.

The V gene is TRBV19, the J gene TRBJ1-1; the D gene is possibly TRBD1 (5 bases). The CDR3 is 13 amino acids. CDR1 is LNHDA and CDR2 is SQIVND in the germline V gene (reference sequence). Deletions cut 3 bases from V and 8 bases from J, with 13 bases between. The DNA of the CDR3 is TGTGCCAGTAGTATTAGCCTCCGGACAGAAGCTTTCTTT. Its protein is CASSISLRTEAFF. Complete variable domain (other parts from reference TRBV19 and TRBJ1-1): DGGITQSPKYLFRKEGQNVTLSCEQNLNHDAMYWYRQDPGQGLRLIYYSQIVNDFQKGDIAEGYSVSREKKESFPLTVTSAQKNPTAFYLCASSISLRTEAFFGQGTRLTVV.

The gene calls are TRBV28 and TRBJ2-3, with TRBD2 identical over 11 bases. CDR3 length: 15 amino acids. V dropped 5 bases and J dropped 2; count of bases not matched to a gene: 3. Germline CDR1 reads MDHEN; CDR2 reads SYDVKM. The CDR3 reads CASSPSGGTTDTQYF. In DNA form, the CDR3 reads TGTGCCAGCAGTCCTAGCGGGGGGACCACAGATACGCAGTATTTT. The variable domain in full, with the rest retrieved from reference TRBV28 and TRBJ2-3, is DVKVTQSSRYLVKRTGEKVFLECVQDMDHENMFWYRQDPGLGLRLIYFSYDVKMKEKGDIPEGYSVSREKKERFSLILESASTNQTSMYLCASSPSGGTTDTQYFGPGTRLTVL.

This chain uses TRBV30 with TRBJ2-2; 7 bases are a match to TRBD1. Germline CDR1 reads GTSNPN; CDR2 reads SVGIG (reference sequence). CDR3 length: 13 residues. J lost 1 base, V lost 5 bases, and 1 base had no gene match. The CDR3 nucleotides are TGTGCCTGGTGGACAGGGAACACCGGGGAGCTGTTTTTT. Its translation: CAWWTGNTGELFF.